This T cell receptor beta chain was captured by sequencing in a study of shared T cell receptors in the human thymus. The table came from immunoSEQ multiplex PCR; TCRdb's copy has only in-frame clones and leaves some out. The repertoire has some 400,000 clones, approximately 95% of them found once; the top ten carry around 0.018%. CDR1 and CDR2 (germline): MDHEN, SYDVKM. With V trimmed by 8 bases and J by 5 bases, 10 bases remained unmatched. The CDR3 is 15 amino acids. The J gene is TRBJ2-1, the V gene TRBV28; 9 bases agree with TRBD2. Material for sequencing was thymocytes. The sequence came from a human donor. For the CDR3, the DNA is TGTGCCAGCGTAACCCTAGCGGGACGAGACAATGAGCAGTTCTTC. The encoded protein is CASVTLAGRDNEQFF.